This T cell receptor beta chain was profiled in a study of graft-versus-host responses after intestinal transplantation (dated by TCRdb to about 2021). In the study overall: Multivisceral, liver-intestinal, or isolated intestinal transplants were received by the recipients. The cohort enrolled fewer than 25 intestinal transplant recipients including one retransplant, and a few patients lacking pretransplant specimens were excluded. After intestinal transplantation, graft-versus-host and host-versus-graft alloreactive T cell clones in the graft, circulation and bone marrow were tracked using bulk TCR-beta CDR3 sequencing. Rather than going through the commercial service, samples from three later patients were sequenced in-house on an Illumina MiSeq and processed with MiXCR. Donor T cell macrochimerism was defined as a peak of at least 4% donor T cells among recipient peripheral blood mononuclear cells. Anti-thymocyte globulin induction was given to all recipients, followed by maintenance tacrolimus and steroids for approximately 3 years. To identify alloreactive clones, pre-transplant mixed lymphocyte reaction products were sequenced and then compared with unstimulated pre-transplant donor and recipient T cells. The research as a whole found: GvH clones were detected in recipient bone marrow, and some of these GvH clones were observed earlier in ileal mucosa or blood, consistent with an intestinal mucosal origin. In patients with donor T cell macrochimerism, the allografts had high GvH to HvG T cell clonal ratios. Early after transplant, peak levels of circulating GvH clones were associated with declines in HvG clones. The conclusions were limited by the relatively low number and heterogeneity of the intestinal transplant patients.

V sheds 4 bases and J sheds 1 base, leaving 26 bases between their ends. Reading from cysteine to phenylalanine, the CDR3 counts 19 amino acids. Only CDR3 DNA remains: 57 bases, in frame from the first base. The time point label for this specimen denotes: cells obtained before transplantation from donor or recipient. CD3+CD4+ and CD3+CD8+ populations were FACS-sorted from unstimulated pre-transplant donor and recipient cells taken from spleen or lymph nodes. Library preparation was by the immunoSEQ multiplex PCR assay. For most patients, genomic DNA was isolated using the Qiagen DNeasy Blood and Tissue Kit and was shipped frozen to Adaptive Biotechnologies for TCR sequencing. High-throughput TCR-beta CDR3 sequencing of genomic DNA from most patients was performed by Adaptive Biotechnologies. The study's processing was this. Adaptive's ImmunoSEQ software was the source of the TCR sequencing data for over 15 patients, while a few other patients were processed with MiXCR and VDJtools. To correct CD4 versus CD8 sorting errors, any sequence found in both subsets at a frequency ratio below 5:1 was removed. CDR3 nucleotide sequences shared by donor and recipient were removed because the origin of these sequences could not be assigned. To count as alloreactive, a clone needed at least 2-fold expansion over unstimulated cells and a minimum CFSE-low frequency of 0.002% (template counts) or 0.001% (read counts). Clones detected in sequenced pre-transplant spleen, lymph node, or MLR CFSE-low populations of the donor or recipient were defined as mappable. The cumulative frequency of alloreactive clones was calculated as a percentage of all sequences, weighted by copy number. Sourced from immuneACCESS, this table was stored by TCRdb with only in-frame sequences that have V and J called. A share of the clones is absent; for the studies checked, an unresolved V gene accounts for under half, and the remainder has no known explanation. V and J calls and clone size are as listed in that table; D and trimming were resolved from the DNA. The sample contains roughly 100,000 clones, approximately 84% of them found a single time. More than 0.8% of the sample goes to the ten largest clones.

Concerning this clone itself: Its antigen remains undetermined. Base qualities are not recorded, but no much larger clone differs from it by a single base.

The chain couples TRBV5-7 to TRBJ2-5; the D gene is possibly TRBD1 or TRBD2, with 6 bases matching each. TRBV5-7 is an ORF for which the function is uncertain. The receptor comes from a human donor who received an intestinal transplant. This material consisted of unstimulated CD4+ T cells sorted from spleen or lymph node cells, taken before intestinal transplant. The CDR3 region has the sequence CASSLRRGISTGRQETQYF. The bases read TGTGCCAGCAGCCTGAGGAGGGGAATTTCAACAGGGCGCCAAGAGACCCAGTACTTC.